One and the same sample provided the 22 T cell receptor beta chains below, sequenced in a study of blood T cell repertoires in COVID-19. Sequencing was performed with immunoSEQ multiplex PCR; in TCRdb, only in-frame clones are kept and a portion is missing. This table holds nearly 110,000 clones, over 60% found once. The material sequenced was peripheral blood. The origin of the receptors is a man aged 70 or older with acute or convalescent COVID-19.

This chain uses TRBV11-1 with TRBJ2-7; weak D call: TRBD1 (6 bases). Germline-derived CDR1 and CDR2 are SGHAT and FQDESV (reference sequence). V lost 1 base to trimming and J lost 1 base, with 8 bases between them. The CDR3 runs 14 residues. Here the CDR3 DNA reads TGTGCCAGCAGCTTAGGCACAGGGTCCTACGAGCAGTACTTC. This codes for CASSLGTGSYEQYF.

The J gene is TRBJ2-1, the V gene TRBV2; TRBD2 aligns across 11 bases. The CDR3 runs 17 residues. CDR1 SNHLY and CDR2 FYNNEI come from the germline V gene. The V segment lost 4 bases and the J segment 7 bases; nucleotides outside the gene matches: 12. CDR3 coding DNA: TGTGCCAGCAGTGCCATTCCTCTAGCGGGGGGCAGGAATGAGCAGTTCTTC. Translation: CASSAIPLAGGRNEQFF.

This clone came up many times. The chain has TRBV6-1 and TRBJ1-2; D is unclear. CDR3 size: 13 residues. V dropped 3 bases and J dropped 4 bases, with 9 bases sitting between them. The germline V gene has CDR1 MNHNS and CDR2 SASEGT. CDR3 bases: TGTGCCAGCAGTGATTCCCAGTCCTATGGCTACACCTTC. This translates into CASSDSQSYGYTF.

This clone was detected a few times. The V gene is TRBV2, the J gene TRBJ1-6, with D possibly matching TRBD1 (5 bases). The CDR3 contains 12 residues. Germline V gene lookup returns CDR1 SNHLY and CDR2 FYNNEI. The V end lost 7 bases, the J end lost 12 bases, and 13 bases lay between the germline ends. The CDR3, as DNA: TGTGCCAGCACCGTGCAGGGATTACCCCTCCACTTT. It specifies CASTVQGLPLHF. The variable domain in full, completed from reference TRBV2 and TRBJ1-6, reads EPEVTQTPSHQVTQMGQEVILRCVPISNHLYFYWYRQILGQKVEFLVSFYNNEISEKSEIFDDQFSVERPDGSNFTLKIRSTKLEDSAMYFCASTVQGLPLHFGNGTRLTVT.

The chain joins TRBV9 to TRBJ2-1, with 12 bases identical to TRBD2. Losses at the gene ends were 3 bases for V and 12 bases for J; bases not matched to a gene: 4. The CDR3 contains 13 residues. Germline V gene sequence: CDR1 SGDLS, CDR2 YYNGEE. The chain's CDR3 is CASSAGLAGPQFF. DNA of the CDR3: TGTGCCAGCAGCGCCGGACTAGCGGGGCCGCAGTTCTTC.

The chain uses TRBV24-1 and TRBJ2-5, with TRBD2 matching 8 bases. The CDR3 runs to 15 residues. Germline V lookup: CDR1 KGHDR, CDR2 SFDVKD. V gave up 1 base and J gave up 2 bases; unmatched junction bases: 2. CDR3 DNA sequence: TGTGCCACCAGTGATTTTCGGGGGGGGCAAGAGACCCAGTACTTC. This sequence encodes CATSDFRGGQETQYF.

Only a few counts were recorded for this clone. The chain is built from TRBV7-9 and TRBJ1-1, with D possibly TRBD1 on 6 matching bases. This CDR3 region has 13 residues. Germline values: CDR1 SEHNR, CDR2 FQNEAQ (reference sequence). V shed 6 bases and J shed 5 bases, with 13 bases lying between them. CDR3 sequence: CASSFEGGTEAFF. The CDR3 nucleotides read TGTGCCAGCAGTTTCGAGGGGGGGACTGAAGCTTTCTTT.

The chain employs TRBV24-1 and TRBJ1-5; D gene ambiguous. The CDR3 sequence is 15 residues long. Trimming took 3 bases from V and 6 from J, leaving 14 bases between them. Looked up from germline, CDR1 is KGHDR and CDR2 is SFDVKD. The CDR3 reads CATSDDGKVSQPQHF. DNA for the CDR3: TGTGCCACCAGTGATGACGGGAAGGTAAGTCAGCCCCAGCATTTT.

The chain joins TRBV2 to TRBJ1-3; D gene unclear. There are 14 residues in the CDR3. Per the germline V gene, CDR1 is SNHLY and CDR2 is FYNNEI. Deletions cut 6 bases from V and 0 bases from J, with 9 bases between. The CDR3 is CASRGLLSGNTIYF. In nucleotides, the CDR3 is TGTGCCAGCAGGGGCCTCCTCTCTGGAAACACCATATATTTT.

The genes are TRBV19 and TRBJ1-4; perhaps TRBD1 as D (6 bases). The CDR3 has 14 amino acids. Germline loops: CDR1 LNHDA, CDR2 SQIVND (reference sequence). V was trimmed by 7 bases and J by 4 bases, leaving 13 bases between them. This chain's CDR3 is CASKLTGDNEKLFF. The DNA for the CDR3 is TGTGCCAGTAAGTTGACAGGCGATAATGAAAAACTGTTTTTT.

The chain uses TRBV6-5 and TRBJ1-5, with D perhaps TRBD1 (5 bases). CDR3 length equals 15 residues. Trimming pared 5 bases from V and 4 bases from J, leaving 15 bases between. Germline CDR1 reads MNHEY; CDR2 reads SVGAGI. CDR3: CASSLSGGFNQPQHF. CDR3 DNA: TGTGCCAGCAGTCTCTCCGGGGGATTTAATCAGCCCCAGCATTTT.

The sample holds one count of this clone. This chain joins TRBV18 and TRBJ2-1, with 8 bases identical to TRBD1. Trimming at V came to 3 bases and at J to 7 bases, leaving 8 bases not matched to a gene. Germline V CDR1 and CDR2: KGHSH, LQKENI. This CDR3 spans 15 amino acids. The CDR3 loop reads CASSPTLRGLNEQFF. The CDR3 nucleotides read TGTGCCAGCTCACCGACCCTCAGGGGGCTGAATGAGCAGTTCTTC.

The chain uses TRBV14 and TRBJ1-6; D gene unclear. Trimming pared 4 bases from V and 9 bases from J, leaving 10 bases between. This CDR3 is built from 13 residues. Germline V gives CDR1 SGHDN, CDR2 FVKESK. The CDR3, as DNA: TGTGCCAGCAGCCGCGGGAATGCTTCACCCCTCCACTTT. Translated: CASSRGNASPLHF.

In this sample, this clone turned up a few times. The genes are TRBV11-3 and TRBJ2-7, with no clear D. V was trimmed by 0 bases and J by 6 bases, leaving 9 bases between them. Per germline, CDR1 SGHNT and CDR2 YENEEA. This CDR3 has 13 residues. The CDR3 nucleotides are TGTGCCAGCAGCTTAGATGGTACGGGCGAGCAGTACTTC. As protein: CASSLDGTGEQYF.

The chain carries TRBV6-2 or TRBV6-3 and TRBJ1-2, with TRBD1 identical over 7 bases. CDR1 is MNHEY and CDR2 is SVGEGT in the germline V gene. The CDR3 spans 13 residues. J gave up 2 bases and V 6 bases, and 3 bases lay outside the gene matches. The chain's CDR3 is CASSQTGNYGYTF. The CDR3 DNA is TGTGCCAGCAGCCAGACAGGGAACTATGGCTACACCTTC.

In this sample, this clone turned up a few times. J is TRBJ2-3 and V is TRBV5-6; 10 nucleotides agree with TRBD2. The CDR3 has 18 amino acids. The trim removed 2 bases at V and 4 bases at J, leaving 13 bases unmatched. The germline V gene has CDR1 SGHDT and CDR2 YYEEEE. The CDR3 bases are TGTGCCAGCAGCTTAGTTAGTGTAGCGGGGGGTCCAGCAGATACGCAGTATTTT. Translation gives CASSLVSVAGGPADTQYF.

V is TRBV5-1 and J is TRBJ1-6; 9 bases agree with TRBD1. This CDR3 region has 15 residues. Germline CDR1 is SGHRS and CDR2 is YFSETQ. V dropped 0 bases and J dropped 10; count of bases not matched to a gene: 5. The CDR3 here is CASSLEGTGLSPLHF. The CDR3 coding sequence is TGCGCCAGCAGCTTGGAGGGGACAGGGTTATCACCCCTCCACTTT.

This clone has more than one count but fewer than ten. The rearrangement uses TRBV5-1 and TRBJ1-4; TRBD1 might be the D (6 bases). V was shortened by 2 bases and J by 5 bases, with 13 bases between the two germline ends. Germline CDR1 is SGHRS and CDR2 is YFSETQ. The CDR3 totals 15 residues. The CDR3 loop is CASSFGTGRNEKLFF. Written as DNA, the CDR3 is TGCGCCAGCAGCTTCGGAACAGGGCGGAATGAAAAACTGTTTTTT.

CDR3 coding DNA: TGTGCCAGCAGTTTGGAGCCGCAGCCCCAGCATTTT. It translates to CASSLEPQPQHF. The rearrangement links TRBV12-3 or TRBV12-4 to TRBJ1-5, with D unclear. Trimming took off 3 bases at V and 7 bases at J, with 7 bases between the two ends. The CDR3 sequence is 12 residues long.

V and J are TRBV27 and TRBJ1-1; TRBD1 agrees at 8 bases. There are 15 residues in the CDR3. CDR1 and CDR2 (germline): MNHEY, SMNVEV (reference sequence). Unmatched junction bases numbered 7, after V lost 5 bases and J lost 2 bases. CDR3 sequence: CASSALGQVNTEAFF. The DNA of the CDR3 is TGTGCCAGCAGTGCGTTGGGACAGGTCAACACTGAAGCTTTCTTT.

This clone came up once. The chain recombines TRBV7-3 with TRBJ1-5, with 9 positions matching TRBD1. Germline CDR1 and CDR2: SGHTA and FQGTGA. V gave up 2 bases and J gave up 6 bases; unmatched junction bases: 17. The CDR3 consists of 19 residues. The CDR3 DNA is TGTGCCAGCAGCTTAGGCCCGCGAACCCGGACAGGGGAGGGTCAGCCCCAGCATTTT. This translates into CASSLGPRTRTGEGQPQHF.

This chain's CDR3 is CASSPGQGARWTEAFF. The CDR3 DNA sequence: TGTGCCAGCTCACCGGGACAGGGGGCGAGATGGACTGAAGCTTTCTTT. The chain combines TRBV18 with TRBJ1-1; 12 bases agree with TRBD1. The germline V gene encodes CDR1 KGHSH and CDR2 LQKENI. This CDR3 is built from 16 residues. V trimming: 3 bases; J trimming: 5 bases; junction bases outside the gene matches: 7.